This TCR beta chain was observed in a study of blood T cell repertoires in COVID-19. The CDR3 totals 14 residues. Trimming cost V 1 base and J 2 bases, with 8 bases left between them. Germline CDR1 reads SGHNT; CDR2 reads YENEEA. Donors of Cohort 3 who recovered were those that had two negative PCRs, clearance, or symptom resolution. Clones were sequenced by immunoSEQ multiplex PCR, and TCRdb holds only the in-frame ones, with some missing. The sample carries 160,000 or so clones, under 90% recorded once. The clonotype originates from a woman aged 50 to 60 who had recovered from COVID-19. This rearrangement joins TRBV11-3 to TRBJ1-2; the D gene is possibly TRBD1 (5 bases). The sample consisted of PBMCs or T cells enriched from blood (not recorded which). Here the CDR3 reads CASSLVQENYGYTF. CDR3 coding DNA: TGTGCCAGCAGCTTAGTACAGGAAAACTATGGCTACACCTTC.